Below are 8 T cell receptor beta chains sequenced from a single sample in a study of T cell repertoires in breast cancer (TCRdb year 2016). To prepare the library, emulsion pairing was applied. Sequencing was carried out with an Illumina MiSeq. Unpaired genes were suppressed by a second nested PCR containing blocking oligos, after which a third nested PCR added Illumina adaptors and barcodes. TCRdb reanalyzed the raw reads on its own, using fastp at Q25 for trimming and MiXCR for clone calling, and kept in-frame beta chains. Entries that share a CDR3 protein sequence are merged under the most common genes and DNA. The sample contains about 40,000 distinct CDR3 sequences, 45% of them found a single time. Approximately 60% of the sample lies in the top ten. Paired alpha-beta TCRs of CD8+ T cells were analyzed using an expanded emulsion RT-PCR method with primers for all TCR V genes. The sequencing sample was made of CD8+ T cells. These TCRs come from a pool of human donors with breast cancer or a healthy control (not recorded which).

This clonotype turned up a few times. The chain couples TRBV18 to TRBJ2-1; the D is unclear. V shed 4 bases and J shed 6 bases, with 16 bases lying between them. This CDR3 contains 15 residues. Germline V gene sequence: CDR1 KGHSH, CDR2 LQKENI. The CDR3 region is CASSQDGMRANEQFF. The CDR3 bases are TGTGCCAGCTCACAGGACGGAATGCGCGCCAATGAGCAGTTCTTC.

The chain couples TRBV20-1 to TRBJ2-7; the match to TRBD2 covers 7 bases. Germline assignment: CDR1 DFQATT and CDR2 SNEGSKA (reference sequence). The CDR3 spans 15 residues. With V trimmed by 6 bases and J by 0 bases, 11 bases remained unmatched. CDR3 loop: CSANGRGGSSYEQYF. CDR3 bases: TGCAGTGCAAATGGGAGGGGAGGGAGCTCCTACGAGCAGTACTTC.

This clonotype was seen a single time. A single base separates this from a much larger clone, so it may be a read error. In this CDR3 the conserved last residue, phenylalanine or tryptophan, is missing, so a read error is likely. This chain joins TRBV7-2 and TRBJ1-2; 7 nucleotides line up with TRBD1. This CDR3 region has 15 residues. Unmatched junction bases numbered 7, after V lost 1 base and J lost 5 bases. CDR1 and CDR2 (germline): SGHTA, FQGNSA. This chain's CDR3 is CASSLVSGGGYGYTL. The CDR3 nucleotides are TGTGCCAGCAGCTTAGTGTCAGGGGGAGGGTATGGCTACACCCTC.

The chain employs TRBV19 and TRBJ1-2; 7 bases are a match to TRBD1. There are 15 residues in the CDR3. Germline V gene data show CDR1 as LNHDA and CDR2 as SQIVND (reference sequence). J was trimmed by 4 bases and V by 4 bases; bases with no gene match: 9. CDR3 DNA: TGTGCCAGTAGTACCGCTCTGACAGGGTCCTATGGCTACACCTTC. This translates into CASSTALTGSYGYTF.

On this clonotype: Just one base apart from a much larger clone, this may be a read error. This chain links TRBV6-2 or TRBV6-3 with TRBJ2-7, with 10 bases matching TRBD1. CDR1 is MNHEY and CDR2 is SVGEGT in the germline V gene. Unmatched junction bases numbered 5, after V lost 4 bases and J lost 2 bases. The CDR3 totals 15 residues. DNA for the CDR3: TGTGCCAGCAGTTCCCAGGGGACAGGGGCCTACGAGCAGTACTTC. Protein: CASSSQGTGAYEQYF.

This clonotype turned up a few times. The gene calls are TRBV7-9 and TRBJ1-1; 9 positions agree with TRBD1. Germline CDR1 reads SEHNR; CDR2 reads FQNEAQ (reference sequence). V trimming: 5 bases; J trimming: 0 bases; junction bases outside the gene matches: 7. The CDR3 extends over 16 amino acids. The CDR3 here is CASSGGTGKMNTEAFF. DNA for the CDR3: TGTGCCAGCAGCGGCGGGACAGGGAAGATGAACACTGAAGCTTTCTTT.

The chain recombines TRBV11-2 with TRBJ1-2; D is ambiguous. V gave up 0 bases and J gave up 8 bases, with 10 bases separating them. CDR1 is SGHAT, CDR2 FQNNGV, per germline. This CDR3 spans 13 amino acids. As DNA, the CDR3 is TGTGCCAGCAGCTTAGATCCTAGTGGGGGCTACACCTTC. Translation gives CASSLDPSGGYTF.

This chain connects TRBV7-2 to TRBJ2-1, with 10 bases lining up with TRBD2. Germline V gene data show CDR1 as SGHTA and CDR2 as FQGNSA. J gave up 4 bases and V 4 bases, and 4 bases lay outside the gene matches. CDR3 length equals 15 residues. The CDR3 DNA reads as TGTGCCAGCAGCTCCGGGACTAGCGCATACAATGAGCAGTTCTTC. Translating gives CASSSGTSAYNEQFF.